These 3 T cell receptor beta chains were all obtained from the same sample, sequenced in a study of CD8 T cells in Susac syndrome. RNA in amounts of roughly 0.45 to 1 ug was reverse transcribed with random hexamers. MiXCR, applied by TCRdb to the immunoSEQ multiplex PCR reads, yields one record per CDR3 protein. The sample consists of under 550,000 distinct CDR3 sequences, approximately 85% of them appearing once. The sequencing sample was made of CD8+ T cells from PBMCs. All receptors come from a human donor with multiple sclerosis.

The rearrangement joins TRBV19 to TRBJ2-1; 7 bases match TRBD2. CDR1 and CDR2 from the germline V gene are LNHDA and SQIVND (reference sequence). The CDR3 is 15 amino acids. V shed 7 bases and J 5 bases; nucleotides not matched to a gene: 11. The CDR3 DNA follows: TGTGCCAGTACCGCCCTGGCGGGGGTTGACAATGAGCAGTTCTTC. Translation: CASTALAGVDNEQFF. The full variable domain, rest sourced from reference TRBV19 and TRBJ2-1, is DGGITQSPKYLFRKEGQNVTLSCEQNLNHDAMYWYRQDPGQGLRLIYYSQIVNDFQKGDIAEGYSVSREKKESFPLTVTSAQKNPTAFYLCASTALAGVDNEQFFGPGTRLTVL.

The chain has TRBV29-1 and TRBJ2-1; 9 bases are shared with TRBD1. Per germline, CDR1 SQVTM and CDR2 ANQGSEA. J lost 4 bases, V lost 5 bases, and 3 bases had no gene match. The CDR3 spans 13 residues. CDR3 in amino acids: CSVPGTGYNEQFF. The CDR3 DNA sequence: TGCAGCGTTCCCGGGACAGGGTACAATGAGCAGTTCTTC.

The chain links TRBV15 to TRBJ1-1, with D hard to call. Deletions cut 0 bases from V and 4 bases from J, with 12 bases between. Germline V gene data show CDR1 as LNHNV and CDR2 as YYDKDF (reference sequence). The CDR3 loop spans 15 amino acids. The DNA for the CDR3 is TGTGCCACCAGCAGAGATCGTGGTAGGAGCACTGAAGCTTTCTTT. As protein: CATSRDRGRSTEAFF.